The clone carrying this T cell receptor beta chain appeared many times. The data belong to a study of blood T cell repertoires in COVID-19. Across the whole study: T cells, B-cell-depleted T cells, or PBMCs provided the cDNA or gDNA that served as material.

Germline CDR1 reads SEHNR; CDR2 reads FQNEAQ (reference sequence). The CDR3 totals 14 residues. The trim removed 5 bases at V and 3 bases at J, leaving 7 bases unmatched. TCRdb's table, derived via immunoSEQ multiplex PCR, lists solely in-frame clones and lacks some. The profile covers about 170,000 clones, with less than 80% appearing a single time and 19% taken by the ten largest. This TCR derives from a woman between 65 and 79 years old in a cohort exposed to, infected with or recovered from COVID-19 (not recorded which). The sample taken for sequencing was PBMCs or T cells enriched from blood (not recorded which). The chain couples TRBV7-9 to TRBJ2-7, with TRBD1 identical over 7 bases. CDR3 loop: CASSHRDRNYEQYF. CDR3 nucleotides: TGTGCCAGCAGCCACCGGGACAGAAACTACGAGCAGTACTTC.